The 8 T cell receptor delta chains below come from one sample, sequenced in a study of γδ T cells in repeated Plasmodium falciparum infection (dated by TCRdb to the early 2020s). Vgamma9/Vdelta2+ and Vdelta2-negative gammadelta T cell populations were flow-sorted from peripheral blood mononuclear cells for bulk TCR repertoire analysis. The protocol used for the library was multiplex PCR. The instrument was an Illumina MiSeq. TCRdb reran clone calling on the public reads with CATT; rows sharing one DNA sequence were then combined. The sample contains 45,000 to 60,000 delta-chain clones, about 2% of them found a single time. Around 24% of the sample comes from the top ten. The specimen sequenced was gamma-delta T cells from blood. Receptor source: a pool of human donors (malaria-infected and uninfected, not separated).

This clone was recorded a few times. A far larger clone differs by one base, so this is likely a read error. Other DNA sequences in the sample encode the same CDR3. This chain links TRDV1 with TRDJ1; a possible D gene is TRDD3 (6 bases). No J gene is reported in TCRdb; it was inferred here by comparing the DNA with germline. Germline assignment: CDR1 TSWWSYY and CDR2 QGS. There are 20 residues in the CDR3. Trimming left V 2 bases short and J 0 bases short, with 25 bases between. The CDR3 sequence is CALGESAYLILGIYTDKLIF. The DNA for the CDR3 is TGTGCTCTTGGGGAATCGGCCTACCTTATTCTGGGGATCTACACCGATAAACTCATCTTT.

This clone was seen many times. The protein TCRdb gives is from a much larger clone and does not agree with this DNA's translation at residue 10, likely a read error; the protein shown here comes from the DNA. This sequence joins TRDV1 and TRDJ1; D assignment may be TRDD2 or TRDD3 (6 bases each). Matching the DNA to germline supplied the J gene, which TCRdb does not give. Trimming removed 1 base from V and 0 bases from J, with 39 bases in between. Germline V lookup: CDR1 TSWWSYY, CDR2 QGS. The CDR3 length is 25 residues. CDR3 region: CALGEPHFLWGSLRWGASYTDKLIF. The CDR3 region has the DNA TGTGCTCTTGGGGAACCTCATTTCCTATGGGGTTCGTTACGCTGGGGAGCCTCCTACACCGATAAACTCATCTTT.

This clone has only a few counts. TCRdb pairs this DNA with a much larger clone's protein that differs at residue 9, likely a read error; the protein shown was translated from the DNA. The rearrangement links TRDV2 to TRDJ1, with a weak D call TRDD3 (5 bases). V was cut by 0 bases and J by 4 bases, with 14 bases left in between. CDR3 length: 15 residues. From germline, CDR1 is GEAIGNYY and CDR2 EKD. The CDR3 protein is CACDTVGVHIDKLIF. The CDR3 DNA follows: TGTGCCTGTGACACCGTTGGGGTGCATATCGATAAACTCATCTTT.

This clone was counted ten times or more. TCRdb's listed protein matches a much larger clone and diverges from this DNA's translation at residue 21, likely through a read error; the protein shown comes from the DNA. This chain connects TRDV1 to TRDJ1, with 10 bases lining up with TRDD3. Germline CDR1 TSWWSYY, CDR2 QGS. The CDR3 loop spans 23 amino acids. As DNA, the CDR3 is TGTGCTCTTGGGGACAAAGCCCCGGCATGGGGGATACTCCTCTTAGGACCTCTCCCTAAACCCATCTTT. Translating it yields CALGDKAPAWGILLLGPLPKPIF.

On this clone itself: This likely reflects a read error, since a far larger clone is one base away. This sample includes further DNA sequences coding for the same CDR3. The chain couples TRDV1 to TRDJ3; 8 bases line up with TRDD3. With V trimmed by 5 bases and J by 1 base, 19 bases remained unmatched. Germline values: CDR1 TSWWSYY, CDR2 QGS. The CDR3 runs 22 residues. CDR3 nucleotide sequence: TGTGCTCTTGGGATGACTGGGGGGTACGTTAGCGTTGGGTCCTGGGACACCCGACAGATGTTTTTC. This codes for CALGMTGGYVSVGSWDTRQMFF.

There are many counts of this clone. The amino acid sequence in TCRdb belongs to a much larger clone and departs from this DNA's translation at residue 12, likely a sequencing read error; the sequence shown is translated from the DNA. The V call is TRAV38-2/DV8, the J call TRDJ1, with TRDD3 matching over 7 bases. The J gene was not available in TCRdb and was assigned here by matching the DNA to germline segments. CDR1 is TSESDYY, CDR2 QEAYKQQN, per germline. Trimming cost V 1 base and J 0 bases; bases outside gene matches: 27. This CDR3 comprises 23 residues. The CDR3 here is CAYRSRRPQTAPGYTEYTDKLIF. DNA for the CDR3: TGTGCTTATAGGAGCCGCCGACCCCAAACCGCCCCGGGATACACCGAGTACACCGATAAACTCATCTTT.

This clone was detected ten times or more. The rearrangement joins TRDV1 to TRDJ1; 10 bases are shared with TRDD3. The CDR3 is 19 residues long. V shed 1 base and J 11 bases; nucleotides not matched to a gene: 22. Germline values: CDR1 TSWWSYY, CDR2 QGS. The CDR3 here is CALGEPLSFLGTGGLRLIF. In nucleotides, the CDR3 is TGTGCTCTTGGGGAACCCCTTAGTTTTCTTGGGACTGGGGGATTAAGGCTCATCTTT.

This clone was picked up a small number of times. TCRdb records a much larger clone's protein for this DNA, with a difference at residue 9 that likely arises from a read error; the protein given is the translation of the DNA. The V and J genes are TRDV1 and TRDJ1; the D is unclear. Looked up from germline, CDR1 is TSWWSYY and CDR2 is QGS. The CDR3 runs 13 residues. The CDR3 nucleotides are TGTGCTCTTGGGGGTTATAACACCAATAAACTCATCTTT. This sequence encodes CALGGYNTNKLIF.